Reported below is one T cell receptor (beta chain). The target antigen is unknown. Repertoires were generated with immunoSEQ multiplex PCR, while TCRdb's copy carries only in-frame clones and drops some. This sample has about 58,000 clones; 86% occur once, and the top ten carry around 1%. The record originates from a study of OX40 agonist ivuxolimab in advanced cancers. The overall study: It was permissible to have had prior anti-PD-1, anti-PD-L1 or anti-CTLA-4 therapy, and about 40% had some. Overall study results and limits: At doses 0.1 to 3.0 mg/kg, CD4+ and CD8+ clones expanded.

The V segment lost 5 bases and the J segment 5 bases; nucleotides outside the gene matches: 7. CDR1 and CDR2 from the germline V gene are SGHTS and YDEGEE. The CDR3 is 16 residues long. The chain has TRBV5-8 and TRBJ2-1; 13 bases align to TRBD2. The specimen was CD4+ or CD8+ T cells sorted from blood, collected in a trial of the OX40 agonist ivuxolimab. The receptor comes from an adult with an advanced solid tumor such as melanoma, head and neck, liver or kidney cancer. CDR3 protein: CASRTGTSGANNEQFF. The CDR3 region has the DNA TGTGCCAGCAGAACCGGGACTAGCGGGGCTAACAATGAGCAGTTCTTC.